This T cell receptor beta chain derives from a study of blood T cell repertoires in COVID-19. V was pared by 5 bases and J by 1 base, with 1 base of the junction left unmatched. The CDR3 runs to 13 residues. The germline gives CDR1 MNHEY, CDR2 SVGEGT. Generated by immunoSEQ multiplex PCR, the TCRdb table keeps only in-frame clones and is missing some. The table has 250,000 or so clones, roughly nine tenths seen once. The V and J genes are TRBV6-2 or TRBV6-3 and TRBJ1-1; the match to TRBD1 covers 7 bases. The receptor was derived from a human donor in a cohort exposed to, infected with or recovered from COVID-19 (not recorded which). The donor label of this sample is uncertain. Material for sequencing was PBMCs or T cells enriched from blood (not recorded which). The CDR3: CASSGDRNTEAFF. In DNA, the CDR3 is TGTGCCAGCAGTGGGGACAGGAACACTGAAGCTTTCTTT.